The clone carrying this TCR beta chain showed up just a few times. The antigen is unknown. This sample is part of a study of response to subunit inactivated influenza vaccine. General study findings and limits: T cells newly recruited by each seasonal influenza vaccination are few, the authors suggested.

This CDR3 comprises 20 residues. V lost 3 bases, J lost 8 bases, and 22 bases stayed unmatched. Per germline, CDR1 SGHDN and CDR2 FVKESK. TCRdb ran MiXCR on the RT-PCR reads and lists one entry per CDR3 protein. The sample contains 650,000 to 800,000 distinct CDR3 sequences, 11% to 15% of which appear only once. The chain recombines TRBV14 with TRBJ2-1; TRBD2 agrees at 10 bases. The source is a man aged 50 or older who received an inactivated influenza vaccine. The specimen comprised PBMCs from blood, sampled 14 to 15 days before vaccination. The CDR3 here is CASSHRRRGLGTSGKYEQFF. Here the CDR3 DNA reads TGTGCCAGCAGCCACCGTAGGAGGGGATTGGGAACTAGCGGGAAATATGAGCAGTTCTTC.